What follows are 31 T cell receptor beta chains derived from one specimen sequenced in a study of identical twins. TCRdb independently ran MiXCR on the 5' RACE reads; one entry per CDR3 protein. The data contain around 490,000 distinct CDR3 sequences, approximately 15% of them singletons. These data were also filed under a second study, of yellow fever vaccine responses in identical twins.

Sequenced material: CD4+ T cells sorted from blood. Receptors were obtained from a woman in her late teens or twenties in good health.

In its sample, this clonotype was seen many times. The V and J genes are TRBV9 and TRBJ1-5; 9 positions match TRBD1. CDR1 is SGDLS, CDR2 YYNGEE, per germline. V shed 0 bases and J 4 bases; nucleotides not matched to a gene: 8. This CDR3 has 17 residues. The DNA for the CDR3 is TGTGCCAGCAGCGTAGGCTCGGGACAGGGCCCTAATCAGCCCCAGCATTTT. This translates into CASSVGSGQGPNQPQHF.

This chain uses TRBV12-3 or TRBV12-4 with TRBJ2-7; no clear D. Deletions cut 5 bases from V and 5 bases from J, with 10 bases between. This CDR3 has 12 residues. The CDR3 sequence is CASSRVVHEQYF. CDR3 nucleotide sequence: TGTGCCAGCAGTAGGGTGGTCCACGAGCAGTACTTC.

This clonotype came up a few times. The chain has TRBV9 and TRBJ2-3; 10 nucleotides agree with TRBD2. From germline, CDR1 is SGDLS and CDR2 YYNGEE. V lost 4 bases, J lost 2 bases, and 7 bases stayed unmatched. The length of the CDR3 is 16 residues. CDR3 DNA: TGTGCCAGCAGCCCCAGCGGGAGGGCCTCCACAGATACGCAGTATTTT. Protein sequence: CASSPSGRASTDTQYF.

As to this clonotype: The junction does not match germline at one end; this may be a read error. The chain joins TRBV7-7 to TRBJ2-1; D assignment may be TRBD1 or TRBD2 (5 bases each). The CDR3 contains 15 residues. CDR1 and CDR2 from the germline V gene are SSHAT and FNYEAQ (reference sequence). The chain's CDR3 is CASSLWDGADNEQFF. The DNA of the CDR3 is TGTGCTAGCAGCTTATGGGACGGGGCTGACAATGAGCAGTTCTTC.

This clonotype was observed a handful of times. This could be a read error, since a much larger clone is one nucleotide away. The chain carries TRBV12-3 or TRBV12-4 and TRBJ1-4; D uncertain. The CDR3 sequence is 14 residues long. CDR3 in amino acids: CASSFTSSGENLFF. As DNA, the CDR3 is TGTGCCAGCAGTTTTACCTCGTCAGGTGAAAACCTGTTTTTT.

This clonotype was detected a few times. The chain links TRBV11-2 to TRBJ2-4; possibly TRBD1 or TRBD2 for D (5 bases each). CDR3 length: 22 residues. With 0 bases removed from V and 5 bases from J, the gap between germline ends came to 32 bases. The V gene's germline CDR1 is SGHAT and CDR2 FQNNGV. The chain's CDR3 is CASSLEGVAPNFGSNPENIQYF. The CDR3 nucleotides read TGTGCCAGCAGCTTAGAGGGGGTAGCCCCGAATTTTGGGAGTAACCCCGAAAACATTCAGTACTTC.

In this sample, this clonotype turned up a few times. The chain joins TRBV9 to TRBJ1-1; TRBD1 aligns across 9 bases. V shed 2 bases and J 5 bases; nucleotides not matched to a gene: 4. CDR1 is SGDLS, CDR2 YYNGEE, per germline. This CDR3 region has 14 residues. CDR3: CASSVTGGATEAFF. As DNA, the CDR3 is TGTGCCAGCAGCGTCACAGGGGGCGCGACTGAAGCTTTCTTT.

The chain has TRBV20-1 and TRBJ2-5, with 7 positions matching TRBD2. The CDR3 covers 13 residues. Looked up from germline, CDR1 is DFQATT and CDR2 is SNEGSKA (reference sequence). V was clipped by 0 bases and J by 4 bases; unmatched bases: 2. In DNA form, the CDR3 reads TGCAGTGCTAGAGATGGGGGGGGAGAGACCCAGTACTTC. This gives the protein CSARDGGGETQYF.

This clonotype was observed many times. The rearrangement joins TRBV7-2 to TRBJ2-3; D is possibly TRBD1 (6 bases). The CDR3 is 14 amino acids. The germline V gene has CDR1 SGHTA and CDR2 FQGNSA. V shed 3 bases and J shed 3 bases, with 10 bases lying between them. CDR3 in DNA: TGTGCCAGCAGCTTGGGCAGGGGAACAGATACGCAGTATTTT. It is translated as CASSLGRGTDTQYF.

This clonotype was counted between two and nine times. The rearrangement links TRBV20-1 to TRBJ2-1, with D possibly TRBD1 on 6 matching bases. Germline CDR1 is DFQATT and CDR2 is SNEGSKA (reference sequence). This CDR3 has 15 residues. V gave up 2 bases and J gave up 3 bases, with 14 bases separating them. CDR3 sequence: CSARNRVRNYNEQFF. CDR3 DNA: TGCAGTGCTAGAAACAGGGTAAGGAACTACAATGAGCAGTTCTTC.

The chain has TRBV20-1 and TRBJ2-2, with 10 bases aligning to TRBD2. The germline V gene encodes CDR1 DFQATT and CDR2 SNEGSKA (reference sequence). This CDR3 spans 18 amino acids. The junction had 15 bases not matched to a gene; V was cut back by 5 bases and J by 3 bases. The DNA of the CDR3 is TGCAGTGCTCAGTCGCCCAGCGGGAGGGCCGGTGACACCGGGGAGCTGTTTTTT. Amino acid sequence: CSAQSPSGRAGDTGELFF.

On this clonotype itself: This may be a read error, as it is one base from a much larger clone. The V gene is TRBV18, the J gene TRBJ2-3; 9 bases fit TRBD2. The CDR3 is 16 residues long. Looked up from germline, CDR1 is KGHSH and CDR2 is LQKENI. DNA of the CDR3: TGTGCCAGCTCACCAGTAGCGGGAGATGTCACAGGTACGCAGTATTTT. It codes for CASSPVAGDVTGTQYF.

The V call is TRBV28, the J call TRBJ1-6; D is undetermined. Germline V gene data show CDR1 as MDHEN and CDR2 as SYDVKM. The CDR3 has 14 amino acids. Between the trimmed V and J ends, which lost 6 bases and 6 bases, there was a span of 12 bases. The CDR3: CASSLGKPNSPLHF. In DNA form, the CDR3 reads TGTGCCAGCAGCCTGGGGAAACCTAATTCACCCCTCCACTTT.

The chain has TRBV19 and TRBJ2-5, with 8 bases lining up with TRBD1. CDR3 length: 14 residues. Trimming took 7 bases from V and 5 from J; bases not matched to a gene: 9. CDR1 LNHDA and CDR2 SQIVND come from the germline V gene (reference sequence). CDR3 in amino acids: CASNLGQGGETQYF. In nucleotides, the CDR3 is TGTGCCAGTAACTTAGGACAGGGTGGTGAGACCCAGTACTTC.

This clonotype is a singleton in its sample. The chain couples TRBV7-9 to TRBJ2-7; D remains ambiguous. CDR1 and CDR2 from the germline V gene are SEHNR and FQNEAQ (reference sequence). Trimming cost V 1 base and J 3 bases, with 13 bases left between them. This CDR3 is built from 15 residues. The CDR3 is CASSLVSLFNYEQYF. CDR3 nucleotide sequence: TGTGCCAGCAGCTTAGTAAGCCTCTTCAACTACGAGCAGTACTTC.

The V call is TRBV3-1, the J call TRBJ1-6; possibly TRBD1 for D (6 bases). This CDR3 is built from 17 residues. Looked up from germline, CDR1 is LGHDT and CDR2 is YNNKEL (reference sequence). Between the trimmed V and J ends, which lost 3 bases and 0 bases, there was a span of 12 bases. The CDR3 loop reads CASSHRTVSSYNSPLHF. CDR3 nucleotide sequence: TGTGCCAGCAGCCACCGGACAGTGAGCTCCTATAATTCACCCCTCCACTTT.

At least ten counts were recorded for this clonotype. V gene TRBV5-1 combines with J gene TRBJ1-5, with D uncertain. This CDR3 spans 13 amino acids. Between the trimmed V and J ends, which lost 4 bases and 5 bases, there was a span of 10 bases. Germline V gene lookup returns CDR1 SGHRS and CDR2 YFSETQ. The CDR3 sequence: CASSRSQYQPQHF. The CDR3 bases are TGCGCCAGCAGCCGCTCTCAGTATCAGCCCCAGCATTTT.

The chain employs TRBV20-1 and TRBJ2-7, with 7 bases matching TRBD2. J was trimmed by 4 bases and V by 2 bases; bases with no gene match: 8. This CDR3 is 14 amino acids long. Germline lookup yields CDR1 DFQATT and CDR2 SNEGSKA (reference sequence). CDR3 DNA: TGCAGTGCTAGAAGGCGCGGGAGTCGGTACGAGCAGTACTTC. Its protein is CSARRRGSRYEQYF.

This clonotype was seen only a few times. The chain joins TRBV7-9 to TRBJ2-7; D gene unclear. The CDR3 spans 13 residues. V lost 5 bases, J lost 2 bases, and 10 bases lay in between. Germline CDR1 and CDR2: SEHNR and FQNEAQ (reference sequence). The CDR3 nucleotides read TGTGCCAGCAGCCTAGTCCTACCCTACGAGCAGTACTTC. Its translation is CASSLVLPYEQYF.

Only a few counts were recorded for this clonotype. The V and J genes are TRBV15 and TRBJ2-3; a weak D match, TRBD1 (6 bases). The CDR3 covers 15 residues. Deletions cut 0 bases from V and 4 bases from J, with 11 bases between. Per germline, CDR1 LNHNV and CDR2 YYDKDF (reference sequence). CDR3: CATSRDGDKADTQYF. Written as DNA, the CDR3 is TGTGCCACCAGCAGAGATGGGGACAAGGCAGATACGCAGTATTTT. Combining the CDR3 with reference TRBV15 and TRBJ2-3 gives the whole variable domain DAMVIQNPRYQVTQFGKPVTLSCSQTLNHNVMYWYQQKSSQAPKLLFHYYDKDFNNEADTPDNFQSRRPNTSFCFLDIRSPGLGDTAMYLCATSRDGDKADTQYFGPGTRLTVL.

The chain has TRBV2 and TRBJ2-1; 7 bases line up with TRBD2. Germline V gene data show CDR1 as SNHLY and CDR2 as FYNNEI. The length of the CDR3 is 15 residues. V was clipped by 4 bases and J by 6 bases; unmatched bases: 9. For the CDR3, the DNA is TGTGCCAGCAGTGTGGGGGGAGGGGCTGTCAATGAGCAGTTCTTC. Encoded protein: CASSVGGGAVNEQFF.

The chain couples TRBV11-3 to TRBJ2-5; TRBD2 matches at 11 bases. V lost 5 bases, J lost 4 bases, and 9 bases stayed unmatched. The CDR3 spans 16 residues. The V gene's germline CDR1 is SGHNT and CDR2 YENEEA. The chain's CDR3 is CASSRKLAGVPETQYF. For the CDR3, the DNA is TGTGCCAGCAGCCGGAAACTAGCGGGAGTCCCAGAGACCCAGTACTTC.

This chain connects TRBV9 to TRBJ2-1; 7 nucleotides align to TRBD1. The J segment lost 2 bases and the V segment lost 0 bases, leaving 5 bases of the junction unmatched. Germline CDR1 is SGDLS and CDR2 is YYNGEE. The CDR3 contains 16 residues. In DNA, the CDR3 is TGTGCCAGCAGCGTAGTTGCGACAGGGACCTACAATGAGCAGTTCTTC. Protein: CASSVVATGTYNEQFF.

The table lists this clonotype with a few counts. The CDR3: CASSGILAGVSEQFF. Written as DNA, the CDR3 is TGTGCCAGCAGCGGAATTTTAGCGGGAGTAAGTGAGCAGTTCTTC. The chain has TRBV9 and TRBJ2-1, with 9 bases lining up with TRBD2. The ends lost 3 bases at V and 9 bases at J; junction bases unmatched: 10. Germline CDR1 SGDLS, CDR2 YYNGEE. CDR3 length: 15 amino acids.

This clonotype has more than one count but fewer than ten. The V and J genes are TRBV24-1 and TRBJ2-5, with D maybe TRBD1 (6 bases). The CDR3 has 14 amino acids. Trimming cost V 2 bases and J 5 bases, with 11 bases left between them. Germline CDR1 KGHDR, CDR2 SFDVKD. In DNA, the CDR3 is TGTGCCACCAGTGATTATGGACAGTTGGAGACCCAGTACTTC. Translated, it gives CATSDYGQLETQYF.

The rearrangement uses TRBV7-9 and TRBJ2-3, with D possibly being TRBD2 (6 bases). This CDR3 is 15 amino acids long. The ends were cut back, 4 bases at V and 4 bases at J, with 15 bases in the middle. Per the germline V gene, CDR1 is SEHNR and CDR2 is FQNEAQ (reference sequence). The CDR3 DNA is TGTGCCAGCAGCTCCCCGGGGGTGGGGGCAGATACGCAGTATTTT. It yields the protein CASSSPGVGADTQYF.

The chain combines TRBV30 with TRBJ2-7, with 8 bases identical to TRBD2. Trimming removed 0 bases from V and 7 bases from J; junction bases left unmatched: 20. The germline gives CDR1 GTSNPN, CDR2 SVGIG (reference sequence). This CDR3 has 18 amino acids. The CDR3 loop reads CAWSVKGSGLAGGQEQYF. The CDR3 DNA follows: TGTGCCTGGAGTGTGAAGGGGTCTGGGCTTGCGGGAGGACAGGAGCAGTACTTC.

This clonotype was counted between two and nine times. V gene TRBV7-9 combines with J gene TRBJ2-3; D is perhaps TRBD2 (6 bases). Germline V lookup: CDR1 SEHNR, CDR2 FQNEAQ (reference sequence). The CDR3 has 16 residues. The V and J ends lost 1 base and 6 bases respectively, with 17 bases between them. DNA of the CDR3: TGTGCCAGCAGCTTAGATCACGGGGGAGCTATGGATACGCAGTATTTT. Its protein product is CASSLDHGGAMDTQYF. Looking up the rest from reference TRBV7-9 and TRBJ2-3 gives the full variable domain: DTGVSQNPRHKITKRGQNVTFRCDPISEHNRLYWYRQTLGQGPEFLTYFQNEAQLEKSRLLSDRFSAERPKGSFSTLEIQRTEQGDSAMYLCASSLDHGGAMDTQYFGPGTRLTVL.

This clonotype appeared a few times. The V and J genes are TRBV4-2 and TRBJ2-2; D ambiguous. V was pared by 4 bases and J by 9 bases, with 9 bases between. The CDR3 covers 12 residues. The germline gives CDR1 LGHNA, CDR2 YNFKEQ. CDR3 nucleotide sequence: TGTGCCAGCAGCCCCCCCATCAGGGAGCTGTTTTTT. This gives the protein CASSPPIRELFF.

The sample holds many counts of this clonotype. The chain is built from TRBV7-2 and TRBJ2-7, with TRBD1 matching 7 bases. The CDR3 loop spans 14 amino acids. CDR1 SGHTA and CDR2 FQGNSA come from the germline V gene. Trimming removed 5 bases from V and 5 bases from J; junction bases left unmatched: 9. CDR3 bases: TGTGCCAGCAGCCCGGACAGGAAGGTCCACGAGCAGTACTTC. Translation: CASSPDRKVHEQYF.

This clonotype was counted only a few times. J is TRBJ2-3 and V is TRBV5-1; 7 bases agree with TRBD1. Looked up from germline, CDR1 is SGHRS and CDR2 is YFSETQ. V lost 5 bases to trimming and J lost 2 bases; unmatched junction nucleotides: 5. The CDR3 extends over 14 amino acids. For the CDR3, the DNA is TGCGCCAGCAGGTCAGGGACAGCCACAGATACGCAGTATTTT. It specifies CASRSGTATDTQYF.